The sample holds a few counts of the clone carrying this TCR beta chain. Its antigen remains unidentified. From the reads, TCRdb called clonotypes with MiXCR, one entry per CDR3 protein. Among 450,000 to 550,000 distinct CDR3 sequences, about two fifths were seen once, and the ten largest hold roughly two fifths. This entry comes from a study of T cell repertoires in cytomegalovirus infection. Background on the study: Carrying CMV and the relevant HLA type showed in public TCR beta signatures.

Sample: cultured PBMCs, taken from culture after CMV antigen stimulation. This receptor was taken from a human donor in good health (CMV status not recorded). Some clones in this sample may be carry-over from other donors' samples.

The DNA of the CDR3 is TGTGCCAGCAGTGAATGGGGCAGGGCTGGATATGGCTACACCTTC. Translated: CASSEWGRAGYGYTF. V and J are TRBV6-1 and TRBJ1-2; tentative D call: TRBD1 (5 bases). The V gene's germline CDR1 is MNHNS and CDR2 SASEGT. The length of the CDR3 is 15 residues. Trimming cost V 2 bases and J 5 bases, with 15 bases left between them.